What follows are 9 T cell receptor beta chains derived from one specimen sequenced in a study of cytomegalovirus exposure and HLA in healthy donors. The PCR used 60 Vbeta and 13 Jbeta primers. Only in-frame clones appear in the TCRdb table, and some are missing; sequencing was by immunoSEQ multiplex PCR. Altogether around 150,000 clones are present, roughly 82% being singletons, with the ten largest covering approximately 1.5%. The specimen was PBMCs. The receptors here all came from a girl aged 5-17 years in good health and CMV-seropositive.

The V call is TRBV7-8, the J call TRBJ2-1, with 8 bases identical to TRBD1. Germline CDR1 SGHVS, CDR2 FQNEAQ. After removal of 7 bases from V and 2 bases from J, the junction contained 19 bases not matched to a gene. CDR3 length: 19 amino acids. CDR3 sequence (DNA): TGTGCCAGCACCCCCCGGGGCAGGGGGCTCTTTGCCGCCTACAATGAGCAGTTCTTC. Protein: CASTPRGRGLFAAYNEQFF.

The chain employs TRBV29-1 and TRBJ1-1; no definite D call. V was pared by 5 bases and J by 1 base, with 11 bases between. CDR3 length: 13 amino acids. CDR1 is SQVTM, CDR2 ANQGSEA, per germline. This chain's CDR3 is CSVKRGWNTEAFF. Here the CDR3 DNA reads TGCAGCGTTAAACGGGGTTGGAACACTGAAGCTTTCTTT.

V gene TRBV9 combines with J gene TRBJ2-1, with TRBD2 matching 9 bases. CDR1 and CDR2 (germline): SGDLS, YYNGEE. This CDR3 is built from 16 residues. Unmatched junction bases numbered 4, after V lost 0 bases and J lost 3 bases. The CDR3 DNA reads as TGTGCCAGCAGCGTAGGCGCGGGAGGGGGCTACAATGAGCAGTTCTTC. Its protein product is CASSVGAGGGYNEQFF. Full variable domain (missing parts from reference TRBV9 and TRBJ2-1): DSGVTQTPKHLITATGQRVTLRCSPRSGDLSVYWYQQSLDQGLQFLIQYYNGEERAKGNILERFSAQQFPDLHSELNLSSLELGDSALYFCASSVGAGGGYNEQFFGPGTRLTVL.

V and J are TRBV27 and TRBJ1-1, with unresolved D. V dropped 1 base and J dropped 6 bases, with 9 bases sitting between them. The CDR3 is 13 amino acids. Germline values: CDR1 MNHEY, CDR2 SMNVEV (reference sequence). The CDR3 nucleotides read TGTGCCAGCAGTTTATTTGTAGCTGCTGAAGCTTTCTTT. Translated: CASSLFVAAEAFF.

This clone was counted between two and nine times. The sample holds other DNA sequences that translate to the same CDR3. In nucleotides, the CDR3 is TGTGCCAGCAGCCCACCAGGGGACACTGAAGCTTTCTTT. Its protein product is CASSPPGDTEAFF. The V gene is TRBV7-9, the J gene TRBJ1-1; D possibly corresponds to TRBD1 (6 bases). Trimming took off 5 bases at V and 3 bases at J, with 10 bases between the two ends. This CDR3 is 13 amino acids long. The germline gives CDR1 SEHNR, CDR2 FQNEAQ (reference sequence).

Written as DNA, the CDR3 is TGTGCCAGTAGTCCTCAGGAGAACACTGAAGCTTTCTTT. This gives the protein CASSPQENTEAFF. The genes are TRBV19 and TRBJ1-1; no clear D. V shed 5 bases and J shed 1 base, with 8 bases lying between them. Germline loops: CDR1 LNHDA, CDR2 SQIVND (reference sequence). The CDR3 is 13 residues long. The whole variable domain, filled in from reference TRBV19 and TRBJ1-1, reads DGGITQSPKYLFRKEGQNVTLSCEQNLNHDAMYWYRQDPGQGLRLIYYSQIVNDFQKGDIAEGYSVSREKKESFPLTVTSAQKNPTAFYLCASSPQENTEAFFGQGTRLTVV.

V is TRBV5-1 and J is TRBJ1-1; 8 bases are a match to TRBD1. J was trimmed by 0 bases and V by 4 bases; bases with no gene match: 2. The germline CDR1 and CDR2 sequences are SGHRS and YFSETQ. The CDR3 has 14 amino acids. For the CDR3, the DNA is TGCGCCAGCAGCATGACAGGGGTGAACACTGAAGCTTTCTTT. Its protein product is CASSMTGVNTEAFF.

This clone was observed a few times. The chain uses TRBV6-1 and TRBJ1-4; TRBD1 matches at 8 bases. Germline loops: CDR1 MNHNS, CDR2 SASEGT. The J segment lost 8 bases and the V segment lost 5 bases, leaving 7 bases of the junction unmatched. This CDR3 comprises 14 residues. This CDR3 reads CASSPKQGDEKLFF. Written as DNA, the CDR3 is TGTGCCAGCAGTCCGAAACAGGGGGACGAAAAACTGTTTTTT.

This sequence joins TRBV4-1 and TRBJ2-7; 7 bases align to TRBD1. V lost 3 bases, J lost 3 bases, and 5 bases stayed unmatched. This CDR3 region has 14 residues. Germline V gene sequence: CDR1 MGHRA, CDR2 YSYEKL. The CDR3, as DNA: TGCGCCAGCAGCCAGAGAGGGGGCAACTACGAGCAGTACTTC. Residues: CASSQRGGNYEQYF.